This T cell receptor (beta chain) was recorded in a study of OX40 agonist ivuxolimab in advanced cancers. Overall study context: Patients were treated with intravenous ivuxolimab, dosed at 0.01 to 10 mg/kg and infused every 2 weeks. Points from the study as a whole: Certain nonresponding patients likewise had low normalized T-cell clonal expansion. The specificity for antigen of the expanded peripheral T cells was not determined.

Clones were sequenced by immunoSEQ multiplex PCR, and TCRdb holds only the in-frame ones, with some missing. Altogether over 70,000 clones are present, just under 80% being singletons, with the ten largest covering about 5.7%. This clone was detected once. The antigen is not known. The germline gives CDR1 MNHEY, CDR2 SVGAGI. The CDR3 contains 15 residues. V lost 0 bases and J 0 bases, leaving 6 bases between the germline ends. The clonotype was recovered from an adult with an advanced solid tumor such as melanoma, head and neck, liver or kidney cancer. Source: CD4+ or CD8+ T cells sorted from blood, taken in a trial of the OX40 agonist ivuxolimab. V usage is TRBV6-5 and J usage is TRBJ1-5, with D unresolved. CDR3 nucleotides: TGTGCCAGCAGTTACTCGTACCCTAGCAATCAGCCCCAGCATTTT. Protein: CASSYSYPSNQPQHF.